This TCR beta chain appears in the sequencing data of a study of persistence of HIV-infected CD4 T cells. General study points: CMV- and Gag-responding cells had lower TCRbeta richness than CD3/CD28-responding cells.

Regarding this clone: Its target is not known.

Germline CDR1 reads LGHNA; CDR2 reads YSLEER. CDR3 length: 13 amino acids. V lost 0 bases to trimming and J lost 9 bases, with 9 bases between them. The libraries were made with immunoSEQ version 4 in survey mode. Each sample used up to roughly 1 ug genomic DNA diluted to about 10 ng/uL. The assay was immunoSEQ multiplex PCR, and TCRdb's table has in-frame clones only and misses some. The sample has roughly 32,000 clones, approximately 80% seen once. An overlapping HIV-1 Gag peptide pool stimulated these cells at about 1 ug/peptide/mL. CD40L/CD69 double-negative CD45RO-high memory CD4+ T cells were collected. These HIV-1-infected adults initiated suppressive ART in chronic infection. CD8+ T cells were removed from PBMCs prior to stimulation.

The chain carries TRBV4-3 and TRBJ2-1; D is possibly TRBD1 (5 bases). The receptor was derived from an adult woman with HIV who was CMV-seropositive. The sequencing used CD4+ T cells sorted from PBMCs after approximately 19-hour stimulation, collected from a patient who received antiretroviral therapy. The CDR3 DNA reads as TGCGCCAGCAGCCAAGATCGTCAGGGTGAGCAGTTCTTC. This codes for CASSQDRQGEQFF.